These 32 T cell receptor beta chains were all obtained from the same sample, sequenced in a study of T cell changes during pregnancy in multiple sclerosis. TCRdb's table, derived via immunoSEQ multiplex PCR, lists solely in-frame clones and lacks some. Of tens of thousands of clones in the sample, 85% to 90% are singletons; the top ten hold roughly 1.3%. The sequencing here drew on CD4+ T cells from peripheral blood mononuclear cells, taken in the first trimester of pregnancy. Source of these receptors: a female donor with multiple sclerosis, enrolled in a pregnancy study.

This chain joins TRBV2 and TRBJ2-4; weak D call: TRBD2 (5 bases). V dropped 7 bases and J dropped 0 bases, with 7 bases sitting between them. The CDR3 length is 13 residues. Germline assignment: CDR1 SNHLY and CDR2 FYNNEI. The CDR3 region has the DNA TGTGCCAGCAACCGGGAAGCCAAAAACATTCAGTACTTC. Protein: CASNREAKNIQYF.

This rearrangement joins TRBV7-8 to TRBJ2-5; 12 bases line up with TRBD1. The germline V gene encodes CDR1 SGHVS and CDR2 FQNEAQ. This CDR3 has 15 residues. The ends lost 4 bases at V and 11 bases at J; junction bases unmatched: 11. CDR3 DNA sequence: TGTGCCAGCAGCTCCCTGGGACAGGGGGCCACAGAGCAGTACTTC. It is translated as CASSSLGQGATEQYF.

The chain carries TRBV2 and TRBJ1-5; weak D call: TRBD1 (5 bases). V lost 6 bases, J lost 0 bases, and 18 bases lay in between. This CDR3 spans 17 amino acids. Germline values: CDR1 SNHLY, CDR2 FYNNEI. This chain's CDR3 is CASSPEARENSNQPQHF. The CDR3 coding sequence is TGTGCCAGCAGCCCCGAGGCCAGGGAAAATAGCAATCAGCCCCAGCATTTT. The full variable domain, completed using reference TRBV2 and TRBJ1-5, is EPEVTQTPSHQVTQMGQEVILRCVPISNHLYFYWYRQILGQKVEFLVSFYNNEISEKSEIFDDQFSVERPDGSNFTLKIRSTKLEDSAMYFCASSPEARENSNQPQHFGDGTRLSIL.

V is TRBV7-2 and J is TRBJ2-4; a possible D gene is TRBD2 (7 bases). Germline loops: CDR1 SGHTA, CDR2 FQGNSA. The CDR3 extends over 15 amino acids. Deletions cut 1 base from V and 2 bases from J, with 9 bases between. CDR3 residues: CASSLGGGTKNIQYF. As DNA, the CDR3 is TGTGCCAGCAGCTTAGGGGGGGGCACCAAAAACATTCAGTACTTC.

The chain employs TRBV7-2 and TRBJ1-1; TRBD1 matches at 8 bases. J was trimmed by 10 bases and V by 1 base; bases with no gene match: 11. CDR1 SGHTA and CDR2 FQGNSA come from the germline V gene. This CDR3 comprises 15 residues. For the CDR3, the DNA is TGTGCCAGCAGCTTAGGCAGGGGGCTCGGGCTTACAGCTTTCTTT. Translated, it gives CASSLGRGLGLTAFF.

This chain links TRBV2 with TRBJ1-2; D unresolved. The CDR3 covers 14 residues. Deletions cut 4 bases from V and 2 bases from J, with 11 bases between. CDR1 is SNHLY and CDR2 is FYNNEI in the germline V gene. CDR3 DNA sequence: TGTGCCAGCAGTGCGGGTCCAAGAAACTATGGCTACACCTTC. Its protein is CASSAGPRNYGYTF.

The chain joins TRBV6-1 to TRBJ1-1, with a weak D call TRBD1 (6 bases). The CDR3 runs to 13 residues. Germline-derived CDR1 and CDR2 are MNHNS and SASEGT. Trimming cost V 2 bases and J 11 bases, with 15 bases left between them. CDR3 sequence reads: CASSEPGAGVAFF. The CDR3 nucleotides read TGTGCCAGCAGTGAACCCGGGGCAGGGGTGGCTTTCTTT.

The V call is TRBV19, the J call TRBJ1-2; the match to TRBD1 covers 11 bases. CDR3 length: 15 residues. The V gene end was trimmed by 1 base and the J gene end by 6 bases; junction bases not matched to a gene: 4. Germline CDR1 and CDR2: LNHDA and SQIVND (reference sequence). The DNA for the CDR3 is TGTGCCAGTAGTATAGGGACAGGGGGCGTGCATGGCTACACCTTC. This translates into CASSIGTGGVHGYTF.

CDR3 DNA: TGCGCCAGCAGTGAGTCTGGACAGGCCGGGGGCTACACCTTC. Protein: CASSESGQAGGYTF. The chain uses TRBV10-1 and TRBJ1-2, with 7 bases matching TRBD1. The CDR3 extends over 14 amino acids. The germline gives CDR1 WNHNN, CDR2 SYGVQD (reference sequence). The V segment lost 0 bases and the J segment 8 bases; nucleotides outside the gene matches: 6.

The rearrangement links TRBV7-2 to TRBJ2-1, with D unclear. The V and J ends lost 0 bases and 5 bases respectively, with 8 bases between them. This CDR3 comprises 14 residues. Looked up from germline, CDR1 is SGHTA and CDR2 is FQGNSA. CDR3 sequence (DNA): TGTGCCAGCAGCTTAGCATACGCGGACAATGAGCAGTTCTTC. Protein product: CASSLAYADNEQFF. Complete variable domain (other parts from reference TRBV7-2 and TRBJ2-1): GAGVSQSPSNKVTEKGKDVELRCDPISGHTALYWYRQSLGQGLEFLIYFQGNSAPDKSGLPSDRFSAERTGGSVSTLTIQRTQQEDSAVYLCASSLAYADNEQFFGPGTRLTVL.

V is TRBV6-4 and J is TRBJ2-7; 10 bases fit TRBD2. From germline, CDR1 is MRHNA and CDR2 SNTAGT. J gave up 2 bases and V 4 bases, and 5 bases lay outside the gene matches. The CDR3 is made up of 15 amino acids. CDR3 loop: CASSAELAGPYEQYF. The CDR3 DNA sequence: TGTGCCAGCAGTGCTGAACTAGCGGGGCCCTACGAGCAGTACTTC.

This clone was detected only once. The CDR3 sequence is CASSPLAGSYNEQFF. The CDR3 nucleotides are TGTGCCAGCTCACCTTTAGCGGGATCCTACAATGAGCAGTTCTTC. This rearrangement joins TRBV18 to TRBJ2-1, with TRBD2 matching 8 bases. The germline CDR1 and CDR2 sequences are KGHSH and LQKENI. There are 15 residues in the CDR3. V dropped 3 bases and J dropped 1; count of bases not matched to a gene: 2.

The chain employs TRBV2 and TRBJ2-3, with 8 positions matching TRBD2. Germline-derived CDR1 and CDR2 are SNHLY and FYNNEI. This CDR3 is built from 13 residues. The ends lost 6 bases at V and 6 bases at J; junction bases unmatched: 5. The DNA for the CDR3 is TGTGCCAGCAGGGGGACTAGTTTCGATACGCAGTATTTT. Protein product: CASRGTSFDTQYF.

The chain joins TRBV7-9 to TRBJ2-3; the match to TRBD2 covers 8 bases. Per germline, CDR1 SEHNR and CDR2 FQNEAQ (reference sequence). The CDR3 totals 16 residues. Germline trimming cut 5 bases from V and 0 bases from J; bases unmatched to any gene: 7. This CDR3 reads CASSTRAGASTDTQYF. CDR3 DNA: TGTGCCAGCAGCACACGAGCGGGAGCTAGCACAGATACGCAGTATTTT.

This sequence joins TRBV6-1 and TRBJ2-7; TRBD2 matches at 7 bases. V trimming: 2 bases; J trimming: 3 bases; junction bases outside the gene matches: 16. The CDR3 length is 18 residues. Germline V gene sequence: CDR1 MNHNS, CDR2 SASEGT. The CDR3 is CASSESSIGWAGDYEQYF. The CDR3 region has the DNA TGTGCCAGCAGTGAATCTTCGATCGGGTGGGCGGGAGACTACGAGCAGTACTTC.

V gene TRBV7-9 combines with J gene TRBJ2-1; 11 nucleotides align to TRBD2. V lost 1 base, J lost 7 bases, and 9 bases stayed unmatched. The germline CDR1 and CDR2 sequences are SEHNR and FQNEAQ (reference sequence). This CDR3 spans 17 amino acids. CDR3 protein: CASSLGATSGTLNEQFF. The CDR3 DNA reads as TGTGCCAGCAGCTTAGGGGCGACTAGCGGGACCCTGAATGAGCAGTTCTTC.

This chain uses TRBV5-1 with TRBJ1-4; D is perhaps TRBD1 (6 bases). This CDR3 is 15 amino acids long. Trimming left V 6 bases short and J 7 bases short, with 19 bases between. CDR1 is SGHRS and CDR2 is YFSETQ in the germline V gene. The CDR3, as DNA: TGCGCCAGCAAACCGGGGGGGGCTGATGGTGAAAAACTGTTTTTT. Translating it yields CASKPGGADGEKLFF.

This clone was seen only once. The chain couples TRBV7-9 to TRBJ2-7; possible D gene TRBD1, 5 bases. The CDR3 spans 12 residues. With 6 bases removed from V and 6 bases from J, the gap between germline ends came to 12 bases. Per the germline V gene, CDR1 is SEHNR and CDR2 is FQNEAQ (reference sequence). The CDR3 loop is CASSPRGGEQYF. CDR3 DNA: TGTGCCAGCAGTCCAAGGGGCGGCGAGCAGTACTTC.

The sample holds one count of this clone. The rearrangement uses TRBV5-1 and TRBJ1-1; D is unclear. CDR1 SGHRS and CDR2 YFSETQ come from the germline V gene. The CDR3 covers 13 residues. Trimming shortened V by 4 bases and J by 3 bases, and 10 bases separated the two germline ends. The CDR3 bases are TGCGCCAGCAGCACCGGGTCCGACACTGAAGCTTTCTTT. This translates into CASSTGSDTEAFF.

The genes are TRBV7-2 and TRBJ2-7; D gene ambiguous. The ends were cut back, 3 bases at V and 3 bases at J, with 9 bases in the middle. The germline gives CDR1 SGHTA, CDR2 FQGNSA. The CDR3 has 13 residues. This chain's CDR3 is CASSFVGYYEQYF. Here the CDR3 DNA reads TGTGCCAGCAGCTTCGTGGGCTACTACGAGCAGTACTTC.

This clone was found once. V gene TRBV4-3 combines with J gene TRBJ2-3, with 8 bases identical to TRBD2. This CDR3 spans 14 amino acids. Looked up from germline, CDR1 is LGHNA and CDR2 is YSLEER. The ends lost 2 bases at V and 5 bases at J; junction bases unmatched: 3. The CDR3 is CASSQWAGGDTQYF. The CDR3 DNA follows: TGCGCCAGCAGCCAATGGGCGGGAGGAGATACGCAGTATTTT.

This clone was recorded only once. The chain uses TRBV6-1 and TRBJ2-6, with 7 bases matching TRBD1. Trimming took 4 bases from V and 5 from J; bases not matched to a gene: 5. The CDR3 loop spans 15 amino acids. Germline CDR1 and CDR2: MNHNS and SASEGT. CDR3 DNA: TGTGCCAGCAGTGTCGGACAGGACTGGGCCAACGTCCTGACTTTC. Translating it yields CASSVGQDWANVLTF.

CDR3 in amino acids: CASSPGVGSYEQYF. In DNA, the CDR3 is TGTGCCAGCAGTCCCGGGGTGGGGTCCTACGAGCAGTACTTC. The genes are TRBV28 and TRBJ2-7, with TRBD2 as a possible D gene (5 bases). The germline V gene has CDR1 MDHEN and CDR2 SYDVKM. V was clipped by 5 bases and J by 1 base, with 12 bases between them. The CDR3 is 14 residues long. Combining the CDR3 with reference TRBV28 and TRBJ2-7 gives the whole variable domain DVKVTQSSRYLVKRTGEKVFLECVQDMDHENMFWYRQDPGLGLRLIYFSYDVKMKEKGDIPEGYSVSREKKERFSLILESASTNQTSMYLCASSPGVGSYEQYFGPGTRLTVT.

The chain employs TRBV7-3 and TRBJ2-1, with 15 nucleotides matching TRBD2. Trimming took 2 bases from V and 9 from J; bases not matched to a gene: 8. The CDR3 runs 17 residues. Germline assignment: CDR1 SGHTA and CDR2 FQGTGA. The CDR3 loop is CASSLFGGLAGGGEQFF. CDR3 in DNA: TGTGCCAGCAGCTTATTCGGTGGACTAGCGGGAGGGGGTGAGCAGTTCTTC.

This clone occurred a few times. This rearrangement joins TRBV6-1 to TRBJ1-1; tentatively, D is TRBD1 (5 bases). CDR3 size: 14 residues. V was shortened by 5 bases and J by 5 bases, with 15 bases between the two germline ends. The germline CDR1 and CDR2 sequences are MNHNS and SASEGT. CDR3 sequence reads: CASSTGRMGTEAFF. The CDR3 bases are TGTGCCAGCAGTACAGGACGGATGGGGACTGAAGCTTTCTTT.

This chain joins TRBV5-5 and TRBJ1-2; TRBD1 is a possible D gene (5 bases). CDR3 length: 14 amino acids. The germline V gene has CDR1 SGHKS and CDR2 YYEKEE (reference sequence). The germline V and J ends were trimmed by 0 bases and 4 bases, with 10 bases remaining between them. CDR3 amino acids: CASSLGGGGYGYTF. The CDR3, as DNA: TGTGCCAGCAGCTTGGGCGGGGGGGGCTATGGCTACACCTTC.

The chain joins TRBV11-2 to TRBJ2-7; TRBD1 agrees at 7 bases. V gave up 0 bases and J gave up 0 bases; unmatched junction bases: 2. The germline V gene encodes CDR1 SGHAT and CDR2 FQNNGV. The CDR3 sequence is 15 residues long. The CDR3 reads CASSLDWDSSYEQYF. The CDR3 DNA follows: TGTGCCAGCAGCTTAGATTGGGACAGCTCCTACGAGCAGTACTTC.

In nucleotides, the CDR3 is TGTGCCAGCAGTTTAGTTGGCGGGGCTAGCGGGGCCCCGGGAGAGCAGTACTTC. Its translation: CASSLVGGASGAPGEQYF. This chain uses TRBV28 with TRBJ2-7; 9 nucleotides align to TRBD2. V dropped 2 bases and J dropped 7; count of bases not matched to a gene: 18. The length of the CDR3 is 18 residues. Germline V lookup: CDR1 MDHEN, CDR2 SYDVKM.

The J gene is TRBJ2-1, the V gene TRBV5-6; 7 bases agree with TRBD2. In germline, CDR1 is SGHDT, CDR2 YYEEEE. The CDR3 sequence is 18 residues long. The ends lost 3 bases at V and 2 bases at J; junction bases unmatched: 14. Written as DNA, the CDR3 is TGTGCCAGCAGCTCCCTGAACCGACTAGCTTTTACCTACAATGAGCAGTTCTTC. Translated, it gives CASSSLNRLAFTYNEQFF.

As DNA, the CDR3 is TGTGCCAGCAGCTTAGGACTAAGCGGGAGGTTCACAGATACGCAGTATTTT. Translating gives CASSLGLSGRFTDTQYF. The chain has TRBV7-9 and TRBJ2-3; 9 bases fit TRBD2. CDR1 and CDR2 (germline): SEHNR, FQNEAQ (reference sequence). The CDR3 covers 17 residues. J gave up 2 bases and V 1 base, and 7 bases lay outside the gene matches.

This rearrangement joins TRBV10-2 to TRBJ2-2; D possibly corresponds to TRBD2 (5 bases). The V end was cut by 3 bases, the J end by 5 bases, with 22 bases between. Germline assignment: CDR1 WSHSY and CDR2 SAAADI. This CDR3 has 18 residues. In DNA form, the CDR3 reads TGCGCCAGCAGTGAAGGTGCGGGCAGCGCTGAGTATACCGGGGAGCTGTTTTTT. Its protein product is CASSEGAGSAEYTGELFF.

This chain joins TRBV29-1 and TRBJ2-7; D is undetermined. Germline CDR1 reads SQVTM; CDR2 reads ANQGSEA. This CDR3 has 12 residues. V was pared by 4 bases and J by 5 bases, with 12 bases between. The CDR3 sequence: CSVVSVRNEQYF. The CDR3 region has the DNA TGCAGCGTTGTCTCAGTAAGAAACGAGCAGTACTTC.